The 32 T cell receptor beta chains below come from one sample, sequenced in a study of T-cell memory formation after mild COVID-19. A single record per CDR3 protein comes from TCRdb applying MiXCR to the 5' RACE reads. Of around 35,000 distinct CDR3 sequences listed, about 7.3% are singletons. The sequencing sample was made of PBMCs or a T cell subset sorted from them (not recorded which). These receptors all come from a man between 18 and 29 years old who had mild COVID-19 (a few samples of this study predate the infection). Cell type and time point are not known.

This clonotype was found many times. The chain recombines TRBV2 with TRBJ2-1; perhaps TRBD2 as D (5 bases). CDR3 length: 14 amino acids. The V gene's germline CDR1 is SNHLY and CDR2 FYNNEI. The V end lost 8 bases, the J end lost 4 bases, and 15 bases lay between the germline ends. The CDR3 region has the DNA TGTGCCAGCCAAGAGAAGTCGGGGTACAATGAGCAGTTCTTC. Its protein is CASQEKSGYNEQFF.

The chain couples TRBV7-2 to TRBJ2-7; 8 nucleotides line up with TRBD2. Unmatched junction bases numbered 7, after V lost 0 bases and J lost 6 bases. The CDR3 runs to 15 residues. Germline CDR1 is SGHTA and CDR2 is FQGNSA. The DNA for the CDR3 is TGTGCCAGCAGCTTAGCGGCAGGGACTAGGAGCGAGCAGTACTTC. Translating it yields CASSLAAGTRSEQYF.

This clonotype was seen many times. The J gene is TRBJ2-3, the V gene TRBV11-2; TRBD1 agrees at 8 bases. V lost 4 bases and J lost 4; bases outside the gene matches: 1. The germline CDR1 and CDR2 sequences are SGHAT and FQNNGV. The CDR3 covers 13 residues. CDR3 nucleotides: TGTGCCAGCAGCTGGACAGGGCCAGATACGCAGTATTTT. Its protein is CASSWTGPDTQYF.

This clonotype came up many times. The chain couples TRBV28 to TRBJ2-1, with D perhaps being TRBD1 or TRBD2 (6 bases each). The germline V and J ends were trimmed by 7 bases and 6 bases, with 16 bases remaining between them. The CDR3 covers 14 residues. Germline values: CDR1 MDHEN, CDR2 SYDVKM. CDR3 amino acids: CASNYPGAGNEQFF. The CDR3 bases are TGTGCCAGCAACTACCCGGGGGCGGGCAATGAGCAGTTCTTC.

This clonotype was recorded at least ten times. J is TRBJ2-7 and V is TRBV12-3 or TRBV12-4; D is possibly TRBD1 (6 bases). The CDR3 contains 15 residues. Trimming took off 3 bases at V and 2 bases at J, with 14 bases between the two ends. The CDR3 is CASSFRAGEPYEQYF. The CDR3 nucleotides are TGTGCCAGCAGTTTTAGGGCAGGGGAACCCTACGAGCAGTACTTC.

This chain joins TRBV27 and TRBJ2-7; 9 bases agree with TRBD1. The germline V gene has CDR1 MNHEY and CDR2 SMNVEV (reference sequence). The V segment lost 3 bases and the J segment 4 bases; nucleotides outside the gene matches: 7. CDR3 length: 15 amino acids. CDR3 region: CASSFSGQGGYEQYV. CDR3 nucleotide sequence: TGTGCCAGCAGTTTTTCGGGACAGGGTGGGTACGAGCAGTACGTC.

This clonotype was seen at least ten times. As DNA, the CDR3 is TGTGCCAGCAGCCAAGAACTAGCGGGGGGAGTTGAAGAGACCCAGTACTTC. Translation gives CASSQELAGGVEETQYF. The J gene is TRBJ2-5, the V gene TRBV4-2, with 12 bases matching TRBD2. There are 17 residues in the CDR3. CDR1 and CDR2 from the germline V gene are LGHNA and YNFKEQ. V lost 0 bases and J lost 3; bases outside the gene matches: 5.

There are many counts of this clonotype. V usage is TRBV3-1 and J usage is TRBJ1-6, with TRBD1 identical over 10 bases. The junction had 10 bases not matched to a gene; V was cut back by 1 base and J by 10 bases. This CDR3 is 17 amino acids long. CDR1 and CDR2 (germline): LGHDT, YNNKEL (reference sequence). The CDR3 here is CASSQGKPGQGRSPLHF. In nucleotides, the CDR3 is TGTGCCAGCAGCCAAGGAAAGCCGGGACAGGGGCGATCACCCCTCCACTTT.

The table lists this clonotype with a few counts. This chain uses TRBV27 with TRBJ1-6, with TRBD1 identical over 7 bases. CDR3 size: 12 residues. Germline CDR1 is MNHEY and CDR2 is SMNVEV (reference sequence). J lost 7 bases, V lost 8 bases, and 2 bases had no gene match. This CDR3 is CASADRNSPLHF. The CDR3 coding sequence is TGTGCCAGCGCGGACAGGAATTCACCCCTCCACTTT.

This clonotype occurred many times. This rearrangement joins TRBV5-1 to TRBJ2-7, with D perhaps matching TRBD1 (7 bases). The V gene lost 4 bases and the J gene lost 4 bases, with 18 bases spanning the gap. This CDR3 spans 15 amino acids. Germline-derived CDR1 and CDR2 are SGHRS and YFSETQ. This CDR3 is CASSRSATGTYEQYF. CDR3 nucleotides: TGCGCCAGCAGCCGTTCAGCGACAGGGACTTACGAGCAGTACTTC.

This clonotype was picked up many times. V and J are TRBV11-2 and TRBJ2-3; D is perhaps TRBD1 (5 bases). The V and J ends lost 10 bases and 5 bases respectively, with 10 bases between them. CDR1 is SGHAT and CDR2 is FQNNGV in the germline V gene. There are 11 residues in the CDR3. This CDR3 reads CATSQGDTQYF. Here the CDR3 DNA reads TGTGCCACCAGTCAGGGAGATACGCAGTATTTT.

The chain uses TRBV2 and TRBJ1-1; D is ambiguous. The germline V gene encodes CDR1 SNHLY and CDR2 FYNNEI. CDR3 length: 13 residues. The germline V and J ends were trimmed by 8 bases and 0 bases, with 10 bases remaining between them. The CDR3 is CASAGPMNTEAFF. The CDR3 nucleotides are TGTGCCAGCGCCGGACCAATGAACACTGAAGCTTTCTTT.

The table lists this clonotype with many counts. The rearrangement links TRBV6-5 to TRBJ1-5, with D perhaps matching TRBD1 (5 bases). V gave up 8 bases and J gave up 2 bases, with 10 bases separating them. The CDR3 is 13 amino acids. Germline CDR1 reads MNHEY; CDR2 reads SVGAGI. The CDR3 DNA sequence: TGTGCCAGCCAGCAGGGAGGCAATCAGCCCCAGCATTTT. Its protein is CASQQGGNQPQHF.

This clonotype was detected many times. The chain carries TRBV7-9 and TRBJ1-5; D unresolved. Germline CDR1 and CDR2: SEHNR and FQNEAQ (reference sequence). This CDR3 region has 14 residues. Trimming took 8 bases from V and 6 from J, leaving 17 bases between them. The CDR3 sequence: CASSNPGLGQPQHF. The CDR3 bases are TGTGCCAGCTCCAACCCCGGTTTAGGTCAGCCCCAGCATTTT. Full variable domain (outside the CDR3, taken from reference TRBV7-9 and TRBJ1-5): DTGVSQNPRHKITKRGQNVTFRCDPISEHNRLYWYRQTLGQGPEFLTYFQNEAQLEKSRLLSDRFSAERPKGSFSTLEIQRTEQGDSAMYLCASSNPGLGQPQHFGDGTRLSIL.

On this clonotype: A much more abundant neighbour one base away suggests this may be a read error. J is TRBJ1-6 and V is TRBV7-9; D gene ambiguous. The CDR3 sequence is 12 residues long. Trimming removed 1 base at V and 16 bases at J, with 11 bases between. Per germline, CDR1 SEHNR and CDR2 FQNEAQ (reference sequence). The CDR3 spells CASSLEAWKLHF. CDR3 nucleotide sequence: TGTGCCAGCAGCTTAGAGGCTTGGAAGCTCCACTTT.

This clonotype was detected many times. The V call is TRBV6-5, the J call TRBJ2-2, with a tentative D call TRBD1 (5 bases). Germline assignment: CDR1 MNHEY and CDR2 SVGAGI. Deletions cut 4 bases from V and 6 bases from J, with 12 bases between. The CDR3 contains 14 residues. The CDR3 DNA reads TGTGCCAGCAGTTTCTCCAGGGCTCCCGGGGAGCTGTTTTTT. The encoded protein is CASSFSRAPGELFF.

The CDR3 DNA reads as TGTGCCAGCAGCTTTCTAGACGCAGGGAATGGCTACACCTTC. Amino acids: CASSFLDAGNGYTF. This rearrangement joins TRBV7-3 to TRBJ1-2, with D perhaps matching TRBD1 (5 bases). The CDR3 contains 14 residues. The V end was cut by 3 bases, the J end by 6 bases, with 14 bases between. Germline assignment: CDR1 SGHTA and CDR2 FQGTGA.

There are many counts of this clonotype. V and J are TRBV20-1 and TRBJ2-3, with 11 nucleotides matching TRBD2. This CDR3 is 13 amino acids long. Germline trimming cut 6 bases from V and 10 bases from J; bases unmatched to any gene: 9. Germline-derived CDR1 and CDR2 are DFQATT and SNEGSKA (reference sequence). The CDR3 region is CSAQGLAAEAQYF. The CDR3 region has the DNA TGCAGTGCACAGGGACTAGCGGCCGAGGCGCAGTATTTT.

The table lists this clonotype with many counts. The chain has TRBV20-1 and TRBJ2-7; 10 bases map to TRBD1. Germline V CDR1 and CDR2: DFQATT, SNEGSKA (reference sequence). Trimming removed 1 base from V and 3 bases from J; junction bases left unmatched: 9. The CDR3 contains 16 residues. DNA for the CDR3: TGCAGTGCTAGAGGTACGGGACAGGGGTCCCTCTACGAGCAGTACGTC. This encodes CSARGTGQGSLYEQYV.

Here the CDR3 reads CASSPEDFYGYTF. DNA for the CDR3: TGTGCCAGCTCACCAGAGGATTTCTATGGCTACACCTTC. The chain couples TRBV18 to TRBJ1-2; no clear D gene. The CDR3 extends over 13 amino acids. Per germline, CDR1 KGHSH and CDR2 LQKENI. V lost 2 bases, J lost 4 bases, and 8 bases lay in between.

This clonotype was seen ten or more times. The chain links TRBV5-6 to TRBJ2-3; TRBD1 matches at 8 bases. CDR1 SGHDT and CDR2 YYEEEE come from the germline V gene. The CDR3 loop spans 15 amino acids. J was trimmed by 3 bases and V by 3 bases; bases with no gene match: 6. In DNA, the CDR3 is TGTGCCAGCAGCTGGGGGACAGGAGGTACAGATACGCAGTATTTT. It encodes CASSWGTGGTDTQYF.

This clonotype was detected ten times or more. This chain links TRBV7-6 with TRBJ2-3; D is unresolved. There are 14 residues in the CDR3. Trimming left V 0 bases short and J 0 bases short, with 4 bases between. Germline V lookup: CDR1 SGHVS, CDR2 FNYEAQ. The CDR3 here is CASSLAGSTDTQYF. The CDR3 DNA reads as TGTGCCAGCAGCTTAGCGGGGAGCACAGATACGCAGTATTTT.

This clonotype was seen many times. This chain joins TRBV7-9 and TRBJ1-2; D remains unclear. Germline CDR1 reads SEHNR; CDR2 reads FQNEAQ (reference sequence). V was clipped by 5 bases and J by 7 bases, with 17 bases between them. The CDR3 spans 14 residues. CDR3 sequence (DNA): TGTGCCAGCAGCGGCGATCCCGGGAGTCGTGGCTACACCTTC. Translated: CASSGDPGSRGYTF.

The table lists this clonotype with many counts. The chain links TRBV7-2 to TRBJ2-5; maybe TRBD1 (5 bases). The V and J ends lost 4 bases and 4 bases respectively, with 13 bases between them. Germline V CDR1 and CDR2: SGHTA, FQGNSA. This CDR3 has 14 residues. CDR3 region: CASSSSTDGETQYF. The CDR3 DNA sequence: TGTGCCAGCAGCTCTTCGACAGACGGAGAGACCCAGTACTTC.

This clonotype was found a few times. The chain recombines TRBV6-5 with TRBJ2-7; 7 nucleotides line up with TRBD2. CDR1 is MNHEY and CDR2 is SVGAGI in the germline V gene. This CDR3 spans 14 amino acids. J gave up 0 bases and V 6 bases, and 5 bases lay outside the gene matches. The CDR3 coding sequence is TGTGCCAGCAGCTCCGGGGGGAGCTCCTACGAGCAGTACGTC. It encodes CASSSGGSSYEQYV.

This clonotype showed up just a few times. The chain uses TRBV7-9 and TRBJ2-1, with a tentative D call TRBD1 (6 bases). Per the germline V gene, CDR1 is SEHNR and CDR2 is FQNEAQ (reference sequence). Trimming took off 3 bases at V and 7 bases at J, with 13 bases between the two ends. The CDR3 length is 14 residues. The CDR3 spells CASSLGTPLNEQFF. Here the CDR3 DNA reads TGTGCCAGCAGCTTGGGGACACCGCTAAATGAGCAGTTCTTC.

This clonotype was seen repeatedly, ten times or more. This rearrangement joins TRBV21-1 to TRBJ2-1. TRBV21-1 is a pseudogene segment. The CDR3 is 14 amino acids. The chain's CDR3 is CASSIKKSRNEQFF. CDR3 nucleotides: TGTGCCAGCAGCATTAAGAAATCGCGGAATGAGCAGTTCTTC.

This chain connects TRBV12-3 or TRBV12-4 to TRBJ2-2; possible D gene TRBD2, 6 bases. V was clipped by 5 bases and J by 9 bases, with 13 bases between them. The CDR3 length is 13 residues. The chain's CDR3 is CASSPGLSWELFF. The CDR3 DNA reads TGTGCCAGCAGTCCGGGACTGTCTTGGGAGCTGTTTTTT.

This chain links TRBV12-3 or TRBV12-4 with TRBJ2-7; TRBD1 matches 7 bases. The J segment lost 2 bases and the V segment lost 5 bases, leaving 6 bases of the junction unmatched. This CDR3 has 14 amino acids. DNA of the CDR3: TGTGCCAGCAGTCTGCGACAGGGAACCTACGAGCAGTACTTC. Protein: CASSLRQGTYEQYF.

This chain uses TRBV6-6 with TRBJ1-2; maybe TRBD1 (6 bases). Germline V gene data show CDR1 as MNHNY and CDR2 as SVGAGI (reference sequence). Trimming left V 8 bases short and J 8 bases short, with 15 bases between. This CDR3 is built from 12 residues. CDR3 coding DNA: TGTGCCAGCGATGGGTCCCAGGGGGGCTACACCTTC. Translated, it gives CASDGSQGGYTF.

This clonotype turned up a few times. The chain has TRBV7-3 and TRBJ2-1; no clear D. V lost 5 bases and J 4 bases, leaving 9 bases between the germline ends. CDR3 length: 13 amino acids. Germline CDR1 reads SGHTA; CDR2 reads FQGTGA. CDR3 in DNA: TGTGCCAGCAGCCCACCTGATTACAATGAGCAGTTCTTC. Protein product: CASSPPDYNEQFF.

CDR3 bases: TGTGCCAGCAGCACTCCGACGGGTGGCTACACCTTC. This codes for CASSTPTGGYTF. The chain employs TRBV28 and TRBJ1-2, with no clear D. Trimming removed 6 bases from V and 7 bases from J, with 12 bases in between. The CDR3 contains 12 residues. CDR1 and CDR2 (germline): MDHEN, SYDVKM.